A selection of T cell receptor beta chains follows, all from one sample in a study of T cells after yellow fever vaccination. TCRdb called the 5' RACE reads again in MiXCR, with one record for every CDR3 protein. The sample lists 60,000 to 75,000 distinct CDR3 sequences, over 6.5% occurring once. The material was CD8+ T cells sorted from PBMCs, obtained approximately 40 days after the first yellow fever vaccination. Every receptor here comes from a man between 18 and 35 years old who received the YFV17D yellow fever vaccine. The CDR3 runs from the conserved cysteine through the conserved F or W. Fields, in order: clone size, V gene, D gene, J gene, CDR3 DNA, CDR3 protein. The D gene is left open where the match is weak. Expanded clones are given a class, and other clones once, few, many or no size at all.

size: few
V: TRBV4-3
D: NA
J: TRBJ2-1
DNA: TGCGCCAGCAGCCGAGGTAACAATGAGCAGTTCTTC
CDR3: CASSRGNNEQFF

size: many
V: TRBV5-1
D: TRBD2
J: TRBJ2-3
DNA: TGCGCCAGCAGCCGGACTAGCGGGGGCCGGGAAGATACGCAGTATTTT
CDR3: CASSRTSGGREDTQYF

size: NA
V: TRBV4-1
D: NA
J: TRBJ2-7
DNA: TGCGCCAGCAGCCAACAGCTCCGTCCTGCTTACTACGAGCAGTACTTC
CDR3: CASSQQLRPAYYEQYF

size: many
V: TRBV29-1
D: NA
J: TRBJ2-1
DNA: TGCAGCGTTGAACGCAGCTCCTACAATGAGCAGTTCTTC
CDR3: CSVERSSYNEQFF

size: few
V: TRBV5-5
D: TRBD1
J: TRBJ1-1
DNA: TGTGCCAGCGGGGACAGGCCCGACACTGAAGCTTTCTTT
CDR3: CASGDRPDTEAFF

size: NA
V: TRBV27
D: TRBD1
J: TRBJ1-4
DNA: TGTGCCAGCAGTCCGCACCTCCCATCGACAGGGATGCATGAAAAACTGTTTTTT
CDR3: CASSPHLPSTGMHEKLFF

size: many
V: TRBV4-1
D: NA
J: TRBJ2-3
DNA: TGCGCCAGCAGCCAAGATGGGGCAGGCACAGATACGCAGTATTTT
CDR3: CASSQDGAGTDTQYF

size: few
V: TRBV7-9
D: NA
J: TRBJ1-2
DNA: TGTGCCAGCAGCTCCGGGACCGTTGGTGGCTACACCTTC
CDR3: CASSSGTVGGYTF

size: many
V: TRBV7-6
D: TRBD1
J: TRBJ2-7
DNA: TGTGCCAGCAGGCCCCAGGACAGGGGGCCATGGTACGAGCAGTACTTC
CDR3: CASRPQDRGPWYEQYF

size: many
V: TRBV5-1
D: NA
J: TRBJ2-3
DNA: TGCGCCAGCAGCTTGGAGTTGGCCACAGATACGCAGTATTTT
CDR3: CASSLELATDTQYF

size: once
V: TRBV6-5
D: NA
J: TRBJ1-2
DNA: TGTGCCAGCAGTTCCTGGCAGGCGGACTATTGTTTGGCCTTC
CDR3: CASSSWQADYCLAF

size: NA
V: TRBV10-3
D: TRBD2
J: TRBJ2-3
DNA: TGTGCCATCAGGATGGGGACTAGCGGGACCACAGATACGCAGTATTTT
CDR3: CAIRMGTSGTTDTQYF

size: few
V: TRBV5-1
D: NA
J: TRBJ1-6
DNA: TGCGCCAGCAGCCTACAGGTCTACTCCTATAATTCACCCCTCCACTTT
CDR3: CASSLQVYSYNSPLHF

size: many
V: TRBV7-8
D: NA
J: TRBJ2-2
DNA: TGTGCCAGCAGCTTAGGAAGGGGCAACACCGGGGAGCTGTTTTTT
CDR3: CASSLGRGNTGELFF

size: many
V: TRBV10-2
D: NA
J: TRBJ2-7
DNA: TGCGCCAGCAGTGAGGGGTTTCCCTACGAGCAGTACTTC
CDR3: CASSEGFPYEQYF

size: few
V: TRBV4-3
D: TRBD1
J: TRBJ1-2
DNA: TGCGCCAGCAGCCAAGAATGGCAGGGGGGGAAAGGCTACACCTTC
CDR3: CASSQEWQGGKGYTF

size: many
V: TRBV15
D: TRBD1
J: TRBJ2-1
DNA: TGTGCCACCAGCAAATACGGACAGGGGTTCTACAATGAGCAGTTCTTC
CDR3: CATSKYGQGFYNEQFF

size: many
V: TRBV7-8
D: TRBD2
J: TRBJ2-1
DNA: TGTGCCAGCACCCCTAGCGGGGGGGTGGTTGAGCAGTTCTTC
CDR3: CASTPSGGVVEQFF

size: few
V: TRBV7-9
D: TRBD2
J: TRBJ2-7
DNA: TGTGCCAGCAGCGGGGGGGCCTACGAGCAGTACTTC
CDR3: CASSGGAYEQYF

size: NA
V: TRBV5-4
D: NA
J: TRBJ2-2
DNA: TGTGCCAGCAAGCATCAGACCGGGGAGCTGTTTTTT
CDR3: CASKHQTGELFF

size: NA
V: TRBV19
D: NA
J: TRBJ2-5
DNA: TGTGCCAGTAGTCCAGGGTTTCATCTACAAGAGACCCAGTACTTC
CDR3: CASSPGFHLQETQYF

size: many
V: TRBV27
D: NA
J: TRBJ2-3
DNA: TGTGCCAGCAGTTTCCTATCGGCTGTTGGGACAACTAGCACAGATACGCAGTATTTT
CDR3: CASSFLSAVGTTSTDTQYF

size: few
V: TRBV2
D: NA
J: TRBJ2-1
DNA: TGTGCCAGCTCGCCCCCCTACAATGAGCAGTTCTTC
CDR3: CASSPPYNEQFF

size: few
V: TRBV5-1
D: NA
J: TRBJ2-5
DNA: TGCGCCAGCAGCCCGGACGGAAACCAAGAGACCCAGTACTTC
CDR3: CASSPDGNQETQYF

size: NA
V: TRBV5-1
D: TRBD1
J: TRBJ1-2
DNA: TGCGCCAGCAGCTTGGCCATGGGGACAGTGGATGGCTACACCTTC
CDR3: CASSLAMGTVDGYTF

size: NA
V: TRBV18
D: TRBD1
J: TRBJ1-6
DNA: TGTGCCAGCTCACCTGGGACAGGGGGACCACCCCTCCACTTT
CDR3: CASSPGTGGPPLHF

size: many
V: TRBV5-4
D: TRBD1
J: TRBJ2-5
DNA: TGTGCCAGCAGCCCGACAGGGATGGAAGAGACCCAGTACTTC
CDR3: CASSPTGMEETQYF

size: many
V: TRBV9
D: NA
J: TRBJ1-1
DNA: TGTGCCAGCAGCGTAGGAGATTCCTCTGAAGCTTTCTTT
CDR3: CASSVGDSSEAFF

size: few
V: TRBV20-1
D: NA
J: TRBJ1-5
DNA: TGCAGTGCTAGTTACGGGATGCGCAATCAGCCCCAGCATTTT
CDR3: CSASYGMRNQPQHF

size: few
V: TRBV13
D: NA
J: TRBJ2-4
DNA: TGTGCCAGCAGCCCTGTAGGAAGGGGAAAAAACATTCAGTACTTC
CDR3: CASSPVGRGKNIQYF

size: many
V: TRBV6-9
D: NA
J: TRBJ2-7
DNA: TGTGCCAGCAGTTATTCGGTGGGACAAAGGACCTACGAGCAGTACTTC
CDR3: CASSYSVGQRTYEQYF

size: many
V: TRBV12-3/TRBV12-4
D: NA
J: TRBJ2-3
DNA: TGTGCCAGCAGTTTACAGGGCTTTGCAGATACGCAGTATTTT
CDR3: CASSLQGFADTQYF

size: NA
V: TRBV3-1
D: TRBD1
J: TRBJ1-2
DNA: TGTGCCAGCTATACGAACAGGGGAGCTAACTATGGCTACACCTTC
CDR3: CASYTNRGANYGYTF

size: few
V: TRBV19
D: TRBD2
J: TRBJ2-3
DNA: TGTGCCAGTAGTCTACCGGGACTAGCGGGGGGTACAGATACGCAGTATTTT
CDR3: CASSLPGLAGGTDTQYF

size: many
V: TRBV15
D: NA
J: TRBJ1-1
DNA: TGTGCCACCAGCAGAGATCGGGAGGGAACTGAAGCTTTCTTT
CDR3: CATSRDREGTEAFF

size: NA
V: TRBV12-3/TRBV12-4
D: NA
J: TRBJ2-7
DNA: TGTGCCAGCAGTTTTGGGCTTACCTACGAGCAGTACTTC
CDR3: CASSFGLTYEQYF

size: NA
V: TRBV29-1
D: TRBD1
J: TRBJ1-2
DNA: TGCAGCGTTGAAGCTTACGGACAGGGGAAGGATGGCTACACCTTC
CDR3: CSVEAYGQGKDGYTF

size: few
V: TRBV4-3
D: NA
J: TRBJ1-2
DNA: TGCGCCAGCAGCCCAAGCGCCGACAGCGGCGACTATGGCTACACCTTC
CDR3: CASSPSADSGDYGYTF

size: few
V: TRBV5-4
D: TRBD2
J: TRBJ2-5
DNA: TGTGCCAGCAGCTCACCGACTAGCGGGGGGGCAGGTGGAGAGACCCAGTACTTC
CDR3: CASSSPTSGGAGGETQYF

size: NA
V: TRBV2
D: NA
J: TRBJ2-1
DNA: TGTGCCAGCAGTGGAATCGGGGGTACCTACAATGAGCAGTTCTTC
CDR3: CASSGIGGTYNEQFF

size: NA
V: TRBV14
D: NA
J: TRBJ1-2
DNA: TGTGCCAGCAGCCAACACGGCAACTATGGCTACACCTTC
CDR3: CASSQHGNYGYTF

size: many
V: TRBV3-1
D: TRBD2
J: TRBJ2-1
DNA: TGTGCCAGCAGCCAAGCCCTGGGGAGGGACGAGCAGTTCTTC
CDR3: CASSQALGRDEQFF

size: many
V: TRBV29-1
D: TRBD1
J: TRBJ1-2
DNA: TGCAGCGTTGAAGACCCAGTGGGAGACAGGGGCCCCTATGGCTACACCTTC
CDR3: CSVEDPVGDRGPYGYTF

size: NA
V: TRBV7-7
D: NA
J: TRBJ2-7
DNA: TGTGCCAGCAGCTTAGCGGCTGGGAGCTCCTACGAGCAGTACTTC
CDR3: CASSLAAGSSYEQYF